The subject of this entry is one T cell receptor beta chain. Participant age was roughly 18 to 90 years, and participants resided in around 24 US areas. Clones were sequenced by immunoSEQ multiplex PCR, and TCRdb holds only the in-frame ones, with some missing. The data show a few hundred thousand clones, roughly nine tenths seen once. V gave up 5 bases and J gave up 3 bases, with 14 bases separating them. This CDR3 has 14 amino acids. Per the germline V gene, CDR1 is SGHRS and CDR2 is YFSETQ. The source of the sample is a study of blood T cell repertoires in COVID-19. Study summary: Sources were T cells, B-cell-depleted T cells, or PBMCs; the material itself was cDNA or gDNA.

Specimen: PBMCs or T cells enriched from blood (not recorded which). The TCR originated in a woman aged 25 to 39 who had recovered from COVID-19. J is TRBJ1-1 and V is TRBV5-1, with a weak D call TRBD1 (6 bases). The CDR3 DNA reads TGCGCCAGCAGGCCAGGGGACGTGGACACTGAAGCTTTCTTT. The encoded protein is CASRPGDVDTEAFF.